What follows describes a single TCR beta chain. Its specificity is not known. Germline V gene data show CDR1 as SEHNR and CDR2 as FQNEAQ (reference sequence). Trimming left V 1 base short and J 4 bases short, with 10 bases between. The CDR3 is 14 amino acids. TCRdb used MiXCR to reprocess the PCR reads, holding one entry per CDR3 protein. The table lists 35,000 to 45,000 distinct CDR3 sequences, 19% of them singletons. This sample is part of a study of molecular identifiers for immune sequencing clone quantification. Study-wide background: Replicates involved a five-way split of RNA from approximately 20,000 or 100,000 naive CD8 cells, with sequencing of four.

Study conclusions and caveats: Sizes of highly expanded clones could be underestimated through identical TCRs sharing a barcode. Effector cells kept over 97% of their molecules in clones above 20 RNA copies, while naive cells kept under 1% there.

Using 10%, 30% or 50% RNA, naive CD8 libraries were derived from 20,000 to 1,000,000 sorted cells. This TCR was sampled from a human donor in good health. Some libraries in this study had Jurkat cell RNA spiked in. The sequencing input was naive CD8+ T cells from blood, with Jurkat cell RNA spiked in. Subset meaning: FACS-sorted CD8+CD4-CCR7+CD45RA+ naive T cells. The rearrangement uses TRBV7-9 and TRBJ2-5; the D gene is possibly TRBD2 (5 bases). This chain's CDR3 is CASSLDLGAETQYF. DNA of the CDR3: TGTGCCAGCAGCTTAGATTTGGGAGCAGAGACCCAGTACTTC.